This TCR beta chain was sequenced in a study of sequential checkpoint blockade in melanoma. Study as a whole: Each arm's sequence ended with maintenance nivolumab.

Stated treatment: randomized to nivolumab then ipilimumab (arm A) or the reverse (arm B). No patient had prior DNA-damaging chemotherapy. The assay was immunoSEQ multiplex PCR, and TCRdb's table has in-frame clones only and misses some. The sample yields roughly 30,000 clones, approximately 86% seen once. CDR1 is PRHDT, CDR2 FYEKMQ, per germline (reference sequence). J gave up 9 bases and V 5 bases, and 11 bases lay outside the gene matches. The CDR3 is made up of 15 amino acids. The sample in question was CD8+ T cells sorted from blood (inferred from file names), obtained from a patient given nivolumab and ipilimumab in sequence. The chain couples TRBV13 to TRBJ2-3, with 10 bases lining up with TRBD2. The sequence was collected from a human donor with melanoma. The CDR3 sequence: CASSIVQRGGRTQYF. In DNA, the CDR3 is TGTGCCAGCAGCATCGTCCAGCGGGGGGGCCGAACGCAGTATTTT.